A single sample is the source of the 16 T cell receptor beta chains below, sequenced in a study of neurological immune-mediated disorders. TCRdb recomputed calls from the 5' RACE reads with MiXCR, one row per CDR3 protein. This sample has roughly 50,000 distinct CDR3 sequences, with around 10% found just once. Sequenced: PBMCs. The receptors stem from a man between 65 and 80 years old with HTLV-1-associated myelopathy (HAM/TSP).

This clonotype was detected ten times or more. As DNA, the CDR3 is TGCGCCAGCAGCCAACGGGAGACTAGCGGGAGCGATGAGCAGTTCTTC. Amino acids: CASSQRETSGSDEQFF. The rearrangement joins TRBV4-1 to TRBJ2-1, with 12 nucleotides matching TRBD2. The CDR3 has 16 residues. Germline V lookup: CDR1 MGHRA, CDR2 YSYEKL. J gave up 8 bases and V 2 bases, and 7 bases lay outside the gene matches.

This clonotype was seen repeatedly, ten times or more. J is TRBJ2-5 and V is TRBV12-3 or TRBV12-4; 8 bases line up with TRBD2. V lost 6 bases to trimming and J lost 2 bases; unmatched junction nucleotides: 17. The CDR3 sequence is 18 residues long. CDR3 DNA sequence: TGTGCCAGCAGCCCCCCCGGGACTAGGGGGACATTACAAGAGACCCAGTACTTC. Its translation: CASSPPGTRGTLQETQYF.

This clonotype occurred a few times. The gene calls are TRBV6-1 and TRBJ1-1, with TRBD1 identical over 9 bases. Germline lookup yields CDR1 MNHNS and CDR2 SASEGT. CDR3 length: 15 amino acids. The junction had 10 bases not matched to a gene; V was cut back by 2 bases and J by 9 bases. The CDR3 DNA reads as TGTGCCAGCAGTGAACGTGCTAAGGACAGGGGCAAAGCTTTCTTT. It yields the protein CASSERAKDRGKAFF.

This clonotype was seen ten or more times. The V and J genes are TRBV7-2 and TRBJ2-3, with TRBD2 matching over 9 bases. Per the germline V gene, CDR1 is SGHTA and CDR2 is FQGNSA. The CDR3 loop spans 16 amino acids. The J segment lost 2 bases and the V segment lost 1 base, leaving 4 bases of the junction unmatched. The CDR3 region has the DNA TGTGCCAGCAGCTTAGGGTCTAGCGGGACCACAGATACGCAGTATTTT. Protein product: CASSLGSSGTTDTQYF.

This chain joins TRBV28 and TRBJ2-5; no firm D call. The germline V and J ends were trimmed by 0 bases and 5 bases, with 4 bases remaining between them. The germline V gene has CDR1 MDHEN and CDR2 SYDVKM. The CDR3 contains 12 residues. The CDR3 nucleotides are TGTGCCAGCAGTTTATGGCGTGAGACCCAGTACTTC. Protein sequence: CASSLWRETQYF.

This clonotype was picked up many times. The chain joins TRBV20-1 to TRBJ2-7; TRBD2 matches at 12 bases. V was clipped by 0 bases and J by 7 bases; unmatched bases: 10. Germline values: CDR1 DFQATT, CDR2 SNEGSKA (reference sequence). The CDR3 length is 16 residues. The CDR3 spells CSARDLASGRAGEQYF. The CDR3 coding sequence is TGCAGTGCTAGAGATCTGGCTAGCGGGAGGGCCGGGGAGCAGTACTTC.

The V and J genes are TRBV19 and TRBJ2-7; D might be TRBD2 (5 bases). The CDR3 runs 15 residues. The ends were cut back, 3 bases at V and 3 bases at J, with 15 bases in the middle. The V gene's germline CDR1 is LNHDA and CDR2 SQIVND (reference sequence). CDR3 residues: CASSIPGSADYEQYF. The CDR3 DNA sequence: TGTGCCAGTAGTATCCCGGGTAGCGCCGACTACGAGCAGTACTTC.

CDR3 sequence: CASSNRGGEDEQFF. In DNA form, the CDR3 reads TGTGCCAGCAGCAACAGAGGGGGGGAGGATGAGCAGTTCTTC. The chain couples TRBV7-9 to TRBJ2-1, with D perhaps matching TRBD2 (7 bases). This CDR3 spans 14 amino acids. The V gene lost 5 bases and the J gene lost 8 bases, with 16 bases spanning the gap. Germline CDR1 and CDR2: SEHNR and FQNEAQ (reference sequence).

This clonotype qualifies as medium-sized. CDR3 DNA: TGCGCCAGCAGCTTGTATCCGGACCCAGCCAAAAACATTCAGTACTTC. As protein: CASSLYPDPAKNIQYF. This rearrangement joins TRBV5-1 to TRBJ2-4; D is unclear. Germline assignment: CDR1 SGHRS and CDR2 YFSETQ. This CDR3 comprises 16 residues. Trimming removed 1 base at V and 0 bases at J, with 11 bases between.

Ten or more counts support this clonotype. CDR3 sequence: CATSRGGSGMQNIQYF. The CDR3 DNA reads as TGTGCCACCAGCCGAGGGGGGTCCGGGATGCAAAACATTCAGTACTTC. The chain recombines TRBV15 with TRBJ2-4; D may match TRBD1 or TRBD2 (6 bases each). The V gene lost 5 bases and the J gene lost 5 bases, with 19 bases spanning the gap. Germline assignment: CDR1 LNHNV and CDR2 YYDKDF (reference sequence). CDR3 length equals 16 residues.

In this sample, this clonotype turned up many times. The chain joins TRBV7-9 to TRBJ1-4; D is undetermined. The V gene's germline CDR1 is SEHNR and CDR2 FQNEAQ (reference sequence). The CDR3 runs 14 residues. V lost 6 bases to trimming and J lost 0 bases, with 8 bases between them. The CDR3 protein is CASSQFATNEKLFF. In DNA form, the CDR3 reads TGTGCCAGCAGTCAATTTGCAACTAATGAAAAACTGTTTTTT. The whole variable domain, filled in from reference TRBV7-9 and TRBJ1-4, reads DTGVSQNPRHKITKRGQNVTFRCDPISEHNRLYWYRQTLGQGPEFLTYFQNEAQLEKSRLLSDRFSAERPKGSFSTLEIQRTEQGDSAMYLCASSQFATNEKLFFGSGTQLSVL.

This clonotype was observed at least ten times. Here the CDR3 reads CASRKELAGHTQYF. The CDR3 DNA reads as TGTGCCAGCAGAAAGGAACTAGCGGGCCATACGCAGTATTTT. The chain employs TRBV11-2 and TRBJ2-3, with 9 positions matching TRBD2. CDR3 length: 14 amino acids. J gave up 7 bases and V 6 bases, and 8 bases lay outside the gene matches. Looked up from germline, CDR1 is SGHAT and CDR2 is FQNNGV.

This clonotype came up many times. The gene calls are TRBV10-3 and TRBJ1-5; a weak D match, TRBD1 (5 bases). CDR1 and CDR2 (germline): ENHRY, SYGVKD. This CDR3 is built from 12 residues. V lost 10 bases to trimming and J lost 11 bases, with 18 bases between them. The CDR3, as DNA: TGTGCCACAAAGGATGTGACAGAGGCCCAGCATTTT. Amino acid sequence: CATKDVTEAQHF.

The chain employs TRBV20-1 and TRBJ2-5; D is possibly TRBD1 (7 bases). Germline V CDR1 and CDR2: DFQATT, SNEGSKA (reference sequence). CDR3 length: 13 residues. The CDR3 here is CTAARGSGETQYF. CDR3 coding DNA: TGCACTGCGGCCAGGGGGAGCGGGGAGACCCAGTACTTC.

With regard to this clonotype: Just one base apart from a much larger clone, this may be a read error. V gene TRBV7-9 combines with J gene TRBJ1-2; no firm D call. This CDR3 is 11 amino acids long. In germline, CDR1 is SEHNR, CDR2 FQNEAQ (reference sequence). Between the trimmed V and J ends, which lost 1 base and 13 bases, there was a span of 10 bases. The CDR3 loop is CASSLGKLSTF. The CDR3 DNA reads TGTGCCAGCAGCTTAGGTAAGCTGTCCACCTTC.

With regard to this clonotype: The DNA is left out, because the CDR3 cannot be placed on it with certainty; the CDR3 is given as TCRdb lists it. This chain's CDR3 is CARSAQAWYYCYTF. This chain links TRBV10-1 with TRBJ1-2. The CDR3 has 14 residues if both end residues are counted. Germline CDR1 and CDR2: WNHNN and SYGVQD (reference sequence).